The T cell receptor (beta chain) under discussion was sequenced for a study of blood T cell repertoires in COVID-19. Sequenced by immunoSEQ multiplex PCR; TCRdb stores in-frame clones only, minus some. The sample consists of 55,000 to 70,000 clones, more than 75% of them appearing once. The TCR sequence derives from a woman aged 40 to 55 who had recovered from COVID-19. The sample was PBMCs or T cells enriched from blood (not recorded which).

CDR3 loop: CSVEQRLAVITDTQYF. In DNA form, the CDR3 reads TGCAGCGTTGAACAAAGGCTAGCGGTGATCACAGATACGCAGTATTTT. The chain has TRBV29-1 and TRBJ2-3; 7 bases agree with TRBD2. After removal of 2 bases from V and 2 bases from J, the junction contained 10 bases not matched to a gene. CDR1 SQVTM and CDR2 ANQGSEA come from the germline V gene. The CDR3 totals 16 residues.